The 20 T cell receptor beta chains below all came from one sample that was sequenced in a study of monozygotic twins with cystic fibrosis. Clones were sequenced by immunoSEQ multiplex PCR, and TCRdb holds only the in-frame ones, with some missing. The sample lists 25,000 to 30,000 clones, around 85% occurring once. The sample was blood. The receptors shown here come from a girl under 10 years old with cystic fibrosis.

The chain combines TRBV15 with TRBJ1-2; TRBD1 matches at 8 bases. CDR3 length equals 14 residues. CDR1 and CDR2 from the germline V gene are LNHNV and YYDKDF (reference sequence). The J segment lost 4 bases and the V segment lost 4 bases, leaving 5 bases of the junction unmatched. The CDR3 loop is CATSKDRVGYGYTF. The CDR3 DNA reads TGTGCCACCAGCAAGGACAGGGTTGGCTATGGCTACACCTTC.

This clone was counted a single time. The chain uses TRBV4-1 and TRBJ1-2; maybe TRBD1 (5 bases). This CDR3 contains 17 residues. The V gene lost 2 bases and the J gene lost 1 base, with 17 bases spanning the gap. CDR1 MGHRA and CDR2 YSYEKL come from the germline V gene. CDR3 sequence: CASSQPQGGRFNYGYTF. Written as DNA, the CDR3 is TGCGCCAGCAGCCAACCCCAGGGAGGGAGGTTTAACTATGGCTACACCTTC.

This clone was detected only once. CDR3 bases: TGTGCCAGCATCTTAGGGCAGCACAATCAGCCCCAGCATTTT. Its protein product is CASILGQHNQPQHF. This rearrangement joins TRBV28 to TRBJ1-5; D gene ambiguous. V lost 7 bases, J lost 3 bases, and 13 bases lay in between. The germline gives CDR1 MDHEN, CDR2 SYDVKM. This CDR3 spans 14 amino acids.

The chain is built from TRBV5-1 and TRBJ1-1; TRBD1 agrees at 7 bases. Per germline, CDR1 SGHRS and CDR2 YFSETQ. V lost 4 bases to trimming and J lost 1 base; unmatched junction nucleotides: 4. This CDR3 region has 14 residues. The CDR3 loop is CASSPGQTNTEAFF. The CDR3 nucleotides read TGCGCCAGCAGCCCGGGACAGACGAACACTGAAGCTTTCTTT.

This clone was seen more than once but under ten times. The V call is TRBV6-1, the J call TRBJ1-2; the match to TRBD1 covers 7 bases. Germline-derived CDR1 and CDR2 are MNHNS and SASEGT. CDR3 length equals 14 residues. V lost 1 base to trimming and J lost 8 bases; unmatched junction nucleotides: 7. This CDR3 reads CASSEVGGGAGYTF. In DNA, the CDR3 is TGTGCCAGCAGTGAAGTTGGAGGGGGCGCAGGCTACACCTTC.

The chain has TRBV6-1 and TRBJ1-2; no reliable D call. Germline-derived CDR1 and CDR2 are MNHNS and SASEGT. The V end lost 6 bases, the J end lost 0 bases, and 14 bases lay between the germline ends. The CDR3 consists of 15 residues. CDR3 nucleotides: TGTGCCAGCAGAGAGATGGAAGGATCTAACTATGGCTACACCTTC. This gives the protein CASREMEGSNYGYTF.

The chain uses TRBV14 and TRBJ2-6; D unclear. Trimming left V 0 bases short and J 4 bases short, with 10 bases between. CDR1 is SGHDN and CDR2 is FVKESK in the germline V gene. The CDR3 length is 16 residues. The CDR3 DNA is TGTGCCAGCAGCCAAGACTTCGGGTGGGGGGCCAACGTCCTGACTTTC. Translation: CASSQDFGWGANVLTF.

The chain combines TRBV27 with TRBJ1-1; 10 nucleotides align to TRBD1. Unmatched junction bases numbered 2, after V lost 3 bases and J lost 4 bases. The CDR3 covers 14 residues. Germline values: CDR1 MNHEY, CDR2 SMNVEV (reference sequence). This CDR3 is CASSFGTGVTEAFF. CDR3 nucleotides: TGTGCCAGCAGTTTCGGGACAGGGGTCACTGAAGCTTTCTTT.

The CDR3 sequence is CASSVGVAGVWETQYF. CDR3 DNA sequence: TGTGCCAGCAGCGTAGGGGTGGCAGGGGTGTGGGAGACCCAGTACTTC. The chain employs TRBV9 and TRBJ2-5; tentative D call: TRBD1 (6 bases). Germline V gene data show CDR1 as SGDLS and CDR2 as YYNGEE. V gave up 0 bases and J gave up 5 bases, with 17 bases separating them. The CDR3 is 16 residues long.

The rearrangement uses TRBV11-2 and TRBJ1-3; tentative D call: TRBD1 (6 bases). In germline, CDR1 is SGHAT, CDR2 FQNNGV. V lost 5 bases to trimming and J lost 0 bases, with 11 bases between them. This CDR3 comprises 15 residues. CDR3 DNA sequence: TGTGCCAGCAGCCCGTTAGGGGGCTCTGGAAACACCATATATTTT. Translation gives CASSPLGGSGNTIYF. Complete variable domain (other parts from reference TRBV11-2 and TRBJ1-3): EAGVAQSPRYKIIEKRQSVAFWCNPISGHATLYWYQQILGQGPKLLIQFQNNGVVDDSQLPKDRFSAERLKGVDSTLKIQPAKLEDSAVYLCASSPLGGSGNTIYFGEGSWLTVV.

The chain recombines TRBV27 with TRBJ1-1, with D tentatively TRBD1 (6 bases). Trimming removed 5 bases at V and 4 bases at J, with 23 bases between. The length of the CDR3 is 17 residues. CDR1 and CDR2 (germline): MNHEY, SMNVEV (reference sequence). The DNA of the CDR3 is TGTGCCAGCAGTCCCCAACAGGTCGGGGGCGCGGGCACTGAAGCTTTCTTT. Protein: CASSPQQVGGAGTEAFF.

V usage is TRBV19 and J usage is TRBJ1-4; no definite D call. Germline-derived CDR1 and CDR2 are LNHDA and SQIVND (reference sequence). The V end lost 6 bases, the J end lost 0 bases, and 8 bases lay between the germline ends. The CDR3 is made up of 14 amino acids. CDR3 residues: CASSPITTNEKLFF. CDR3 bases: TGTGCCAGTAGCCCGATTACAACTAATGAAAAACTGTTTTTT.

The V call is TRBV4-1, the J call TRBJ1-5; D may be TRBD1 (5 bases). There are 17 residues in the CDR3. With 3 bases removed from V and 0 bases from J, the gap between germline ends came to 15 bases. Germline CDR1 is MGHRA and CDR2 is YSYEKL. The CDR3 is CASSHRMGQYSNQPQHF. As DNA, the CDR3 is TGCGCCAGCAGCCATCGGATGGGGCAGTATAGCAATCAGCCCCAGCATTTT.

A single count supports this clone. V and J are TRBV5-4 and TRBJ2-2; a weak D match, TRBD2 (6 bases). CDR1 SGHNT and CDR2 YYREEE come from the germline V gene (reference sequence). The CDR3 is 17 amino acids. V lost 3 bases and J lost 2, with 17 bases in between. The CDR3: CASSSWRGPSNTGELFF. In nucleotides, the CDR3 is TGTGCCAGCAGCTCATGGCGGGGCCCTTCTAACACCGGGGAGCTGTTTTTT.

The gene calls are TRBV7-9 and TRBJ2-2; D is unresolved. CDR3 length equals 14 residues. CDR1 and CDR2 (germline): SEHNR, FQNEAQ (reference sequence). V was pared by 0 bases and J by 1 base, with 3 bases between. DNA for the CDR3: TGTGCCAGCAGCTTAGCCCAGAACACCGGGGAGCTGTTTTTT. Encoded protein: CASSLAQNTGELFF.

V gene TRBV30 combines with J gene TRBJ1-3; D not certain. V lost 0 bases to trimming and J lost 0 bases, with 12 bases between them. The CDR3 has 16 residues. CDR1 GTSNPN and CDR2 SVGIG come from the germline V gene (reference sequence). The CDR3 here is CAWSVRPGSSGNTIYF. The DNA of the CDR3 is TGTGCCTGGAGTGTTCGCCCGGGTAGCTCTGGAAACACCATATATTTT.

The genes are TRBV7-9 and TRBJ2-1, with D possibly TRBD1 on 5 matching bases. The CDR3 loop spans 15 amino acids. V gave up 2 bases and J gave up 4 bases, with 12 bases separating them. Germline V gene data show CDR1 as SEHNR and CDR2 as FQNEAQ (reference sequence). CDR3 coding DNA: TGTGCCAGCAGCTTACAACAGGCCGGATACAATGAGCAGTTCTTC. This translates into CASSLQQAGYNEQFF.

The chain joins TRBV5-4 to TRBJ2-2; D unresolved. Germline CDR1 is SGHNT and CDR2 is YYREEE (reference sequence). The CDR3 is made up of 13 amino acids. V was trimmed by 3 bases and J by 6 bases, leaving 9 bases between them. The CDR3 here is CASSSPPAGELFF. Written as DNA, the CDR3 is TGTGCCAGCAGCTCGCCCCCCGCCGGGGAGCTGTTTTTT.

The rearrangement uses TRBV30 and TRBJ1-4, with D perhaps TRBD1 (5 bases). Trimming took off 3 bases at V and 12 bases at J, with 17 bases between the two ends. CDR3 length: 13 amino acids. Germline CDR1 reads GTSNPN; CDR2 reads SVGIG (reference sequence). In DNA form, the CDR3 reads TGTGCCTGGAGCGCCGATTCCGGGGGGGAACTGTTTTTT. Its protein product is CAWSADSGGELFF.

The chain couples TRBV5-1 to TRBJ2-5, with 9 bases identical to TRBD1. V lost 4 bases, J lost 4 bases, and 8 bases stayed unmatched. The germline CDR1 and CDR2 sequences are SGHRS and YFSETQ. The CDR3 has 15 residues. This CDR3 is CASSQGQGSVETQYF. The CDR3 coding sequence is TGCGCCAGCAGCCAGGGACAGGGTTCCGTAGAGACCCAGTACTTC.